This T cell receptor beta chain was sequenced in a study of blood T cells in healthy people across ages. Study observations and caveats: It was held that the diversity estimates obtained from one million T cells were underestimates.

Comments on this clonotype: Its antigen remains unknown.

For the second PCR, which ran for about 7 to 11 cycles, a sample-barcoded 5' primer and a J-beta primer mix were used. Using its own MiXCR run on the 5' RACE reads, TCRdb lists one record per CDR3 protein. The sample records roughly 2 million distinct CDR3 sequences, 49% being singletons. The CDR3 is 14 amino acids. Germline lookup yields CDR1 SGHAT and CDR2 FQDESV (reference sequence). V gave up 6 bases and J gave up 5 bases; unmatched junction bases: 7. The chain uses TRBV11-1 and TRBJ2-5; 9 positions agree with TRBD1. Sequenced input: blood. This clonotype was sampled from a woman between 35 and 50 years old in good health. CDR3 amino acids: CASRKGQGGETQYF. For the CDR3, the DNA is TGTGCCAGCAGGAAGGGACAGGGAGGCGAGACCCAGTACTTC.